The 4 T cell receptor beta chains below were found in one sample sequenced in a study of human T cells and chemical hapten exposure. Regarding time point: pre-sensitization, week 0. Treatment: therapeutic diphenylcyclopropenone sensitization with weekly scalp DPC. One entry per CDR3 protein, called by TCRdb with MiXCR from the RACE reads. This table holds about 62,000 distinct CDR3 sequences, around 6.6% found once. The sequences come from whole blood, collected in connection with sensitization to the hapten diphenylcyclopropenone (DPC). These receptors came from a woman under 40 with alopecia areata. Some clones in this sample may be carry-over from other donors' samples.

This clonotype was picked up a small number of times. This chain links TRBV18 with TRBJ1-2; weak D call: TRBD1 (6 bases). This CDR3 spans 15 amino acids. V dropped 3 bases and J dropped 8 bases, with 19 bases sitting between them. Germline V gives CDR1 KGHSH, CDR2 LQKENI. The CDR3 sequence: CASSPDVGGLGGYTF. The CDR3 DNA sequence: TGTGCCAGCTCACCGGATGTAGGGGGACTTGGAGGCTACACCTTC.

This clonotype was seen at least ten times. The rearrangement uses TRBV20-1 and TRBJ2-7; D may match TRBD1 or TRBD2 (6 bases each). From germline, CDR1 is DFQATT and CDR2 SNEGSKA (reference sequence). The CDR3 is 13 residues long. Trimming left V 5 bases short and J 3 bases short, with 14 bases between. Here the CDR3 reads CSAGGQRDYEQYF. The CDR3 coding sequence is TGCAGTGCTGGGGGGCAGAGAGACTACGAGCAGTACTTC.

This clonotype occurred many times. The rearrangement links TRBV20-1 to TRBJ1-5; D not certain. The germline V and J ends were trimmed by 3 bases and 4 bases, with 16 bases remaining between them. The CDR3 contains 15 residues. Germline values: CDR1 DFQATT, CDR2 SNEGSKA (reference sequence). In DNA, the CDR3 is TGCAGTGCTAGCCCCCTTGCGGTGGTGAATCAGCCCCAGCATTTT. It translates to CSASPLAVVNQPQHF.

Regarding this clonotype: A much more abundant neighbour one base away suggests this may be a read error. CDR3 DNA: TGTGCCAGCAGCCTTTTTACAAATACGCGGTATTTT. It encodes CASSLFTNTRYF. The rearrangement uses TRBV14 and TRBJ2-3; D not resolved. This CDR3 region has 12 residues. Germline lookup yields CDR1 SGHDN and CDR2 FVKESK.